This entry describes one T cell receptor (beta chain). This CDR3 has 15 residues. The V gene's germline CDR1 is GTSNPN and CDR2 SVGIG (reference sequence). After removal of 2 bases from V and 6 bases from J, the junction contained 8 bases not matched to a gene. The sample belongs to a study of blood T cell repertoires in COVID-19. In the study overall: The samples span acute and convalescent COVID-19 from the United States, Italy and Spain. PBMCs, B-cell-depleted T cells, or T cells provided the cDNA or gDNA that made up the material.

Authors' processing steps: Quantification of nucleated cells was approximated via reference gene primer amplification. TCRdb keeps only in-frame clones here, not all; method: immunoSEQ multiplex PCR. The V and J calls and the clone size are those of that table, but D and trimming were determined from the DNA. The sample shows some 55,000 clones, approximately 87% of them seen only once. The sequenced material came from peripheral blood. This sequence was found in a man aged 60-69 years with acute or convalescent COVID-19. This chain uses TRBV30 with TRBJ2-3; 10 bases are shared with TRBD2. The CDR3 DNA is TGTGCCTGGAGTTTTTTAGCGGGGGGAACGGATACGCAGTATTTT. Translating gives CAWSFLAGGTDTQYF.